This TCR beta chain was recorded in a study of shared clonotypes between healthy human individuals. All the donors were Caucasian adults who lived in Nashville, Tennessee. Investigators divided CD4+ cells into CD45RA+ naive and CD45RA-negative memory subsets. This CDR3 region has 14 residues. The germline V and J ends were trimmed by 4 bases and 7 bases, with 14 bases remaining between them. CDR1 and CDR2 from the germline V gene are SGHNT and YYREEE (reference sequence). Turning to this clone: Its antigen remains unidentified.

TCRdb's copy holds only in-frame clones and misses some; the assay was immunoSEQ multiplex PCR. The sample includes 980,000 or so clones, over 75% of them seen just once. Study-level findings and limits: Clonotype sharing across a few donors was observed for about 5.5% of naive CD4 clonotypes.

The J gene is TRBJ1-4, the V gene TRBV5-4; maybe TRBD1 (6 bases). The sequence was obtained from a man aged 18-30 years in good health. The specimen was memory CD4+ T cells sorted from blood. Indicated subset: CD45RA-negative fraction. CDR3 DNA: TGTGCCAGCAGCCAGGCCGGGGGGGCTGAAAAACTGTTTTTT. Translation: CASSQAGGAEKLFF.